This T cell receptor (beta chain) was identified during a study of T cell responses to AZD1222 COVID-19 vaccine. The assay was immunoSEQ multiplex PCR, and TCRdb's table has in-frame clones only and misses some. The sample holds more than 140,000 clones; about nine tenths are singletons and the top ten take around 2%. The CDR3 is 19 amino acids. J lost 0 bases, V lost 5 bases, and 10 bases had no gene match. Per germline, CDR1 MNHEY and CDR2 SVGEGT. Note on this clone: Its antigen is not identified.

Findings and limits, study-wide: Spike-specific TCR repertoires showed rising breadth and depth after two AZD1222 doses. Only a handful of AZD1222 recipients, more than five in all, had baseline seropositivity.

Sequencing used peripheral blood, obtained on day 0 of AZD1222 vaccination. This chain links TRBV6-2 or TRBV6-3 with TRBJ2-5, with TRBD2 matching over 15 bases. The receptor was isolated from an adult in good health. CDR3 DNA: TGTGCCAGCAGTGGATTCGGGACTAGCGGGAGGACATACCAAGAGACCCAGTACTTC. Its protein product is CASSGFGTSGRTYQETQYF.